These 4 T cell receptor beta chains were all obtained from the same sample, sequenced in a study of blood T cell repertoires in COVID-19. The repertoire was sequenced with immunoSEQ multiplex PCR; TCRdb's copy has only in-frame clones and lacks some. The sample yields roughly 16,000 clones, 70% to 90% seen once. Sequencing input: peripheral blood. The receptors were sampled from a human donor in a cohort sampled during active COVID-19.

The V gene is TRBV6-2 or TRBV6-3, the J gene TRBJ2-7, with TRBD2 identical over 12 bases. J gave up 7 bases and V 1 base, and 14 bases lay outside the gene matches. Germline CDR1 and CDR2: MNHEY and SVGEGT. The CDR3 is 18 amino acids. In DNA, the CDR3 is TGTGCCAGCAGTTACTACGGCTGGACTAGCGGGGCCCCAGGGGAGCAGTACTTC. Translated: CASSYYGWTSGAPGEQYF.

The table lists this clone with a few counts. This sequence joins TRBV6-5 and TRBJ1-6; TRBD1 might be the D (5 bases). Germline values: CDR1 MNHEY, CDR2 SVGAGI. This CDR3 has 15 amino acids. Trimming left V 5 bases short and J 7 bases short, with 15 bases between. For the CDR3, the DNA is TGTGCCAGCAGTCTTCTCGGGGGGGAGAATTCACCCCTCCACTTT. Its protein is CASSLLGGENSPLHF.

The gene calls are TRBV4-2 and TRBJ1-6, with D unclear. CDR3 length: 13 amino acids. In germline, CDR1 is LGHNA, CDR2 YNFKEQ. Trimming removed 0 bases at V and 8 bases at J, with 5 bases between. The CDR3 spells CASSQDRDSPLHF. CDR3 DNA sequence: TGTGCCAGCAGCCAAGATCGAGATTCACCCCTCCACTTT.

This clone was detected once. The V and J genes are TRBV7-2 and TRBJ1-1; 10 nucleotides agree with TRBD1. CDR1 and CDR2 (germline): SGHTA, FQGNSA. The V gene end was trimmed by 4 bases and the J gene end by 3 bases; junction bases not matched to a gene: 17. The CDR3 covers 19 residues. DNA for the CDR3: TGTGCCAGCAGCTCCGTGGGACCGGGACAGGGGTTTCGAGACACTGAAGCTTTCTTT. Its protein product is CASSSVGPGQGFRDTEAFF.